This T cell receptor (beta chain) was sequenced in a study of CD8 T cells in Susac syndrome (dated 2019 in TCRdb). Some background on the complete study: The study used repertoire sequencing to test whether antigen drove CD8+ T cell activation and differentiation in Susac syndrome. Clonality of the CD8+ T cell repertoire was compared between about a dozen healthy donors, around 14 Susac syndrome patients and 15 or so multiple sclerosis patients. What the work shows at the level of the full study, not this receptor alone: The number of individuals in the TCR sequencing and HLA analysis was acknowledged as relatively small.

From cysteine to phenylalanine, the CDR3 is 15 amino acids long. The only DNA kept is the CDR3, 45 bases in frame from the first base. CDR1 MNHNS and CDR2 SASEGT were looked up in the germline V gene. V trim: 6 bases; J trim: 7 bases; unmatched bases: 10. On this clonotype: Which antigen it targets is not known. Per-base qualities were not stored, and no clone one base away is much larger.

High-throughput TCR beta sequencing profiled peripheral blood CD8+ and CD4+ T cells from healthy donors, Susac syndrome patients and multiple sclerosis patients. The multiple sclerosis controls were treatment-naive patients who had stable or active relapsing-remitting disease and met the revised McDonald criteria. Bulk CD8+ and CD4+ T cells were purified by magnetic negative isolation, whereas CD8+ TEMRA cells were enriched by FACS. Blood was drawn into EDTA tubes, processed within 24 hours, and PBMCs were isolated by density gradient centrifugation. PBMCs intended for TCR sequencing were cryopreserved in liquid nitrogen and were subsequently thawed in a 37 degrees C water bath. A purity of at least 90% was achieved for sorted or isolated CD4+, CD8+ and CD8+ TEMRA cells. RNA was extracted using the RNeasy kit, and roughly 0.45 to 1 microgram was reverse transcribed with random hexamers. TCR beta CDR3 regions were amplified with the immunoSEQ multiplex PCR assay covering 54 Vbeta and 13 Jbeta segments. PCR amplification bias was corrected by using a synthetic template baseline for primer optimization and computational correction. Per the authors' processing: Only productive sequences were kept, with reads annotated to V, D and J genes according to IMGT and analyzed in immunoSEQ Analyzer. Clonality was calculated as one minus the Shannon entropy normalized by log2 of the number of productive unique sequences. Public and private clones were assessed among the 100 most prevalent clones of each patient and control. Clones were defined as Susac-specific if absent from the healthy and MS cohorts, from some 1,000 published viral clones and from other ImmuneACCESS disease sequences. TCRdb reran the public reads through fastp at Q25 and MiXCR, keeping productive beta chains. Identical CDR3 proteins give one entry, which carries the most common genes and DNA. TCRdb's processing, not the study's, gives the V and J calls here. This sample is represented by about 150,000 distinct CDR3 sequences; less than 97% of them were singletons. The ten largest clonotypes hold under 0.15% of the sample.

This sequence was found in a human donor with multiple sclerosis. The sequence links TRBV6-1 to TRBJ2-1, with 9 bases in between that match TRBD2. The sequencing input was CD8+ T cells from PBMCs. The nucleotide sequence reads TGTGCCAGCAGAATTAGCGGGGGAAATCGAAATGAGCAGTTCTTC. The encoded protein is CASRISGGNRNEQFF.